This T cell receptor beta chain is drawn from a study of vaccination and CD4 T cells after COVID-19. Across the whole study: Post-vaccine specimens were obtained a median 72 days after dose two (range 14 to 241). Investigators stimulated cells with overlapping spike peptides drawn from SARS-CoV-2, HCoV-NL63, HCoV-OC43 and HCoV-229E.

Regarding treatment: approximately 11-day PBMC culture with coronavirus spike peptide pools or control peptides (ViraFEST assay). There are a few counts of this clonotype. Its antigen is as yet unknown. An Oncomine TCR Beta short-read assay was used to sequence the DNA from cultured CD4+ T cells. TCRdb redid the calling of the PCR reads with MiXCR, one entry per CDR3 protein. This table has fewer than 20,000 distinct CDR3 sequences, about 42% appearing once. CDR3 length: 19 amino acids. Losses at the gene ends were 6 bases for V and 4 bases for J; bases not matched to a gene: 17. The V gene's germline CDR1 is WNHNN and CDR2 SYGVQD (reference sequence). Whole-study findings and limits: Convalescent patients' vaccine-specific clones were spike mono-reactive in 304 of 307 cases.

The chain is built from TRBV10-1 and TRBJ2-3, with 12 positions matching TRBD2. The sequencing input was cultured CD4+ T cells from blood. This TCR was recovered from a human donor with COVID-19. The DNA for the CDR3 is TGCGCCAGCAGACTACGACCCATGACTAGCGGGGGAGAGGCAGATACGCAGTATTTT. As protein: CASRLRPMTSGGEADTQYF.